The 19 T cell receptor beta chains presented below share a single source sample, sequenced in a study of OX40 agonist ivuxolimab in advanced cancers. Sequencing was performed with immunoSEQ multiplex PCR; in TCRdb, only in-frame clones are kept and a portion is missing. The sample includes 55,000 to 75,000 clones, around 90% of them seen just once. The starting material was CD4+ or CD8+ T cells sorted from blood, obtained in a trial of the OX40 agonist ivuxolimab. Receptors originate from an adult with an advanced solid tumor such as melanoma, head and neck, liver or kidney cancer.

This chain uses TRBV4-3 with TRBJ1-5; perhaps TRBD1 as D (5 bases). V was shortened by 0 bases and J by 2 bases, with 11 bases between the two germline ends. Germline V CDR1 and CDR2: LGHNA, YSLEER. This CDR3 has 16 amino acids. CDR3 nucleotides: TGCGCCAGCAGCCAAGATAGTCAGGGTGGCAATCAGCCCCAGCATTTT. Protein product: CASSQDSQGGNQPQHF.

The V and J genes are TRBV6-1 and TRBJ2-1; 8 bases align to TRBD2. This CDR3 has 16 amino acids. The J segment lost 8 bases and the V segment lost 2 bases, leaving 11 bases of the junction unmatched. Germline assignment: CDR1 MNHNS and CDR2 SASEGT. Written as DNA, the CDR3 is TGTGCCAGCAGTGAACCCCGGGGACCGGGGGGGGATGAGCAGTTCTTC. Protein sequence: CASSEPRGPGGDEQFF.

This rearrangement joins TRBV28 to TRBJ1-5; maybe TRBD1 (5 bases). V shed 3 bases and J shed 9 bases, with 18 bases lying between them. Germline CDR1 is MDHEN and CDR2 is SYDVKM. This CDR3 is built from 15 residues. DNA for the CDR3: TGTGCCAGCAGTTTCGGTGGGACGATGGATATGCCCCAGCATTTT. Its protein product is CASSFGGTMDMPQHF.

This chain joins TRBV4-1 and TRBJ2-2, with 7 bases lining up with TRBD2. This CDR3 region has 14 residues. CDR1 and CDR2 (germline): MGHRA, YSYEKL. With 6 bases clipped from V and 2 bases from J, the junction kept 3 bases outside the gene matches. This chain's CDR3 is CASRSGINTGELFF. The CDR3 nucleotides are TGCGCCAGCAGGAGCGGGATAAACACCGGGGAGCTGTTTTTT.

The chain is built from TRBV27 and TRBJ2-2; D may correspond to TRBD1 or TRBD2 (5 bases each). The V end was cut by 5 bases, the J end by 0 bases, with 7 bases between. Germline V CDR1 and CDR2: MNHEY, SMNVEV (reference sequence). The CDR3 extends over 14 amino acids. The DNA of the CDR3 is TGTGCCAGCAGTCCGGGACCGAACACCGGGGAGCTGTTTTTT. This sequence encodes CASSPGPNTGELFF.

This chain joins TRBV20-1 and TRBJ2-7, with D unclear. Trimming took off 8 bases at V and 0 bases at J, with 8 bases between the two ends. In germline, CDR1 is DFQATT, CDR2 SNEGSKA (reference sequence). The CDR3 spans 11 residues. The CDR3 loop reads CSLEFSYEQYF. The CDR3 DNA reads as TGCAGTCTCGAGTTCTCCTACGAGCAGTACTTC.

The chain recombines TRBV4-1 with TRBJ2-1; D uncertain. Germline CDR1 and CDR2: MGHRA and YSYEKL. V was trimmed by 0 bases and J by 7 bases, leaving 1 base between them. The CDR3 is 11 amino acids. The CDR3 is CASSQENEQFF. CDR3 sequence (DNA): TGCGCCAGCAGCCAAGAGAATGAGCAGTTCTTC.

The chain has TRBV7-9 and TRBJ2-1; D remains ambiguous. Trimming shortened V by 5 bases and J by 5 bases, and 4 bases separated the two germline ends. This CDR3 has 11 residues. Per the germline V gene, CDR1 is SEHNR and CDR2 is FQNEAQ (reference sequence). The chain's CDR3 is CASSQNNEQFF. In nucleotides, the CDR3 is TGTGCCAGCAGCCAAAACAATGAGCAGTTCTTC.

This chain uses TRBV19 with TRBJ2-1; D gene unclear. The V end was cut by 1 base, the J end by 5 bases, with 9 bases between. Germline loops: CDR1 LNHDA, CDR2 SQIVND (reference sequence). The CDR3 consists of 14 residues. The CDR3 sequence is CASSIVGYNNEQFF. CDR3 bases: TGTGCCAGTAGTATAGTTGGCTACAACAATGAGCAGTTCTTC.

The CDR3 nucleotides read TGCAGTGCTAGAGTTAGAGAGCAGTACTTC. Its translation: CSARVREQYF. The chain carries TRBV20-1 and TRBJ2-7; unclear D gene. Germline V CDR1 and CDR2: DFQATT, SNEGSKA (reference sequence). V lost 1 base, J lost 7 bases, and 5 bases lay in between. This CDR3 comprises 10 residues.

CDR3 sequence: CASSASGQRSYEQYF. The CDR3 region has the DNA TGTGCCAGTAGTGCCTCGGGACAGCGCTCCTACGAGCAGTACTTC. This chain joins TRBV19 and TRBJ2-7, with 7 bases identical to TRBD1. The J segment lost 0 bases and the V segment lost 5 bases, leaving 7 bases of the junction unmatched. The CDR3 extends over 15 amino acids. Germline values: CDR1 LNHDA, CDR2 SQIVND (reference sequence).

This chain uses TRBV11-2 with TRBJ2-7; 10 bases fit TRBD1. The CDR3 is 15 residues long. CDR1 SGHAT and CDR2 FQNNGV come from the germline V gene. The ends lost 1 base at V and 0 bases at J; junction bases unmatched: 0. The DNA of the CDR3 is TGTGCCAGCAGCTTAGGGACAGGGGGCTCCTACGAGCAGTACTTC. As protein: CASSLGTGGSYEQYF.

J is TRBJ2-7 and V is TRBV4-2; D gene ambiguous. CDR3 length: 13 amino acids. The germline CDR1 and CDR2 sequences are LGHNA and YNFKEQ. Trimming removed 3 bases from V and 4 bases from J, with 10 bases in between. The CDR3 here is CASSHPRAYEQYF. CDR3 in DNA: TGTGCCAGCAGCCATCCTAGGGCTTACGAGCAGTACTTC.

The genes are TRBV30 and TRBJ2-7, with TRBD1 identical over 11 bases. CDR1 GTSNPN and CDR2 SVGIG come from the germline V gene (reference sequence). The CDR3 consists of 13 residues. Trimming took 5 bases from V and 6 from J; bases not matched to a gene: 6. DNA for the CDR3: TGTGCCTGGGGACAGGGGGCAGCGGTCGAGCAGTACTTC. Encoded protein: CAWGQGAAVEQYF.

The chain has TRBV6-5 and TRBJ1-5; no clear D. Germline V lookup: CDR1 MNHEY, CDR2 SVGAGI. V lost 5 bases and J lost 0, with 11 bases in between. CDR3 length: 15 residues. The CDR3 here is CASSQLRNSNQPQHF. In nucleotides, the CDR3 is TGTGCCAGCAGTCAGCTTAGAAATAGCAATCAGCCCCAGCATTTT.

The chain couples TRBV6-5 to TRBJ1-2; D uncertain. The CDR3 extends over 15 amino acids. The V end lost 4 bases, the J end lost 7 bases, and 19 bases lay between the germline ends. Germline V gene sequence: CDR1 MNHEY, CDR2 SVGAGI. This CDR3 reads CASSFGPENLFGYTF. The CDR3 DNA reads as TGTGCCAGCAGTTTCGGCCCCGAGAATCTGTTTGGCTACACCTTC.

This clone was picked up a small number of times. The V and J genes are TRBV6-5 and TRBJ2-5; 8 positions match TRBD1. The CDR3 is made up of 15 amino acids. The trim removed 5 bases at V and 1 base at J, leaving 6 bases unmatched. CDR1 MNHEY and CDR2 SVGAGI come from the germline V gene. Written as DNA, the CDR3 is TGTGCCAGCAGTCGAGGACAGGGACCCCAAGAGACCCAGTACTTC. It is translated as CASSRGQGPQETQYF.

The chain uses TRBV7-6 and TRBJ2-2; 9 bases are a match to TRBD1. The CDR3 loop spans 15 amino acids. V dropped 1 base and J dropped 5; count of bases not matched to a gene: 2. Per the germline V gene, CDR1 is SGHVS and CDR2 is FNYEAQ. The CDR3 DNA is TGTGCCAGCAGCTTAGACAGGGGGCGAACCGGGGAGCTGTTTTTT. It is translated as CASSLDRGRTGELFF.

The chain links TRBV30 to TRBJ1-3, with unresolved D. V was shortened by 3 bases and J by 4 bases, with 4 bases between the two germline ends. This CDR3 has 11 residues. In germline, CDR1 is GTSNPN, CDR2 SVGIG (reference sequence). The CDR3 DNA follows: TGTGCCTGGAGAACGGGAAACACCATATATTTT. Translating gives CAWRTGNTIYF.